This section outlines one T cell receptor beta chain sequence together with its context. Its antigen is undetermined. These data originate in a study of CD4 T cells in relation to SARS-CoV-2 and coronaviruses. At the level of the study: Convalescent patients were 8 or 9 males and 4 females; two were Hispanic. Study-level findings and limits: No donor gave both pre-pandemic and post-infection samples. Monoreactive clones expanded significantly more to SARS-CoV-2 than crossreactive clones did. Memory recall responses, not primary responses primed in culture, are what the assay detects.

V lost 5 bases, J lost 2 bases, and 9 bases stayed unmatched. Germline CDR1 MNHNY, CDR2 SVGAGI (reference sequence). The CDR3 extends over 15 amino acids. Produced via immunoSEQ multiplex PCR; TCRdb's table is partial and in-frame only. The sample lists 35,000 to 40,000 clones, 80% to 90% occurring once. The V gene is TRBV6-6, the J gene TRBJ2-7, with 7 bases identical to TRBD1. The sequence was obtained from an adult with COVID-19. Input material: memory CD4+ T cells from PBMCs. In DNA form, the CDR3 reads TGTGCCAGCAGTCTCCCGACGGACAGGACCTACGAGCAGTACTTC. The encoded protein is CASSLPTDRTYEQYF.